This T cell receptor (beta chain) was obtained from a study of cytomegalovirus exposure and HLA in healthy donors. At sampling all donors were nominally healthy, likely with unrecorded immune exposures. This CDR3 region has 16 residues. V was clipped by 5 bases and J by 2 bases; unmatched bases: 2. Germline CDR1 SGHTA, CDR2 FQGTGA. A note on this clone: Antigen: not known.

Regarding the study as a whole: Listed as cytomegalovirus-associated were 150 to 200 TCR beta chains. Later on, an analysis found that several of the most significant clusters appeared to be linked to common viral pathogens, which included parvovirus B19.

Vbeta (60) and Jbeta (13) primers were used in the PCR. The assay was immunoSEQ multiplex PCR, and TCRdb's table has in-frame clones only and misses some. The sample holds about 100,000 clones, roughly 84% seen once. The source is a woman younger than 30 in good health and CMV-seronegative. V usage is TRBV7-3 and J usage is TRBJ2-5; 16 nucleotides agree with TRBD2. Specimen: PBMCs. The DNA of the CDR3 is TGTGCCAGCAGCCCGGGACTAGCGGGAGGGCAAGAGACCCAGTACTTC. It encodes CASSPGLAGGQETQYF.